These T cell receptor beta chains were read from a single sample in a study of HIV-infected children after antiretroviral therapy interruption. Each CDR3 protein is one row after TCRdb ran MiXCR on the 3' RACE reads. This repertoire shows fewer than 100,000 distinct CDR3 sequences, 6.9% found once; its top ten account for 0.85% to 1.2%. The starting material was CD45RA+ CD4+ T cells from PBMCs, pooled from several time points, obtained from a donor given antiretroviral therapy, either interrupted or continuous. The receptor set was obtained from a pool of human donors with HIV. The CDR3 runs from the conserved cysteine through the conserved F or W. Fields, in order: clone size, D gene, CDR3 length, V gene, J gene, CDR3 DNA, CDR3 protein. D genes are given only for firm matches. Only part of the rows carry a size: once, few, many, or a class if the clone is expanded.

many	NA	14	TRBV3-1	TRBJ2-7	TGTGCCAGCAGCCATCGCAGGGTCGGATACGAGCAGTACTTC	CASSHRRVGYEQYF
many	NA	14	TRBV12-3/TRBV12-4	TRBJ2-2	TGTGCCAGCAGGGTACGGGGATGGGCCGGGGAGCTGTTTTTT	CASRVRGWAGELFF
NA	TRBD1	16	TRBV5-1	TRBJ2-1	TGCGCCAGCAGAGCTCCCGGGACAGTCTCCTACAATGAGCAGTTCTTC	CASRAPGTVSYNEQFF
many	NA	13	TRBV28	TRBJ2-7	TGTGCCAGCAGCCCCGGGCGATCCTACGAGCAGTACTTC	CASSPGRSYEQYF
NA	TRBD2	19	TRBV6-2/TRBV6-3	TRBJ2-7	TGTGCCAGCACCGCACTAGCGGGGGTGTTGTCACGTATATCCTACGAGCAGTACTTC	CASTALAGVLSRISYEQYF
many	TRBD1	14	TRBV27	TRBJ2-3	TGTGCCAGCGCGGACAGGGGAGGCACAGATACGCAGTATTTT	CASADRGGTDTQYF
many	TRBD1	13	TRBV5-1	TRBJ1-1	TGCGCCAGCAGCTGGGACAGGGCCACTGAAGCTTTCTTT	CASSWDRATEAFF
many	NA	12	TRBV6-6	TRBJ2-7	TGTGCCAGCCGGGAAGCCCGGTACGAGCAGTACTTC	CASREARYEQYF
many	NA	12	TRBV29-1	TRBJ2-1	TGCAGCGTTGAGTGGCTAGGCAATGAGCAGTTCTTC	CSVEWLGNEQFF
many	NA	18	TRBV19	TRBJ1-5	TGTGCCAGTAGTGGCCGGGACGGAAACTTATATAGCAATCAGCCCCAGCATTTT	CASSGRDGNLYSNQPQHF
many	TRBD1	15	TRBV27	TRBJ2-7	TGTGCCAGCAGACAACCGGGACAGGGATATAACGAGCAGTACTTC	CASRQPGQGYNEQYF
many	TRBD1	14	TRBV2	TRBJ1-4	TGTGCCAGCAGAGGACAGGCAACTAATGAAAAACTGTTTTTT	CASRGQATNEKLFF
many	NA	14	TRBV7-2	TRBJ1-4	TGTGCCAGCAGCTTGGGGGGCACTAATGAAAAACTGTTTTTT	CASSLGGTNEKLFF
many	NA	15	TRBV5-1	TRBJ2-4	TGCGCCAGCAGCCCAAGACAGGGGAGGGGGAACATTCAGTACTTC	CASSPRQGRGNIQYF
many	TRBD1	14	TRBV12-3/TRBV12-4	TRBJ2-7	TGTGCCAGCAGCCCCGGACAGGGCCTCTACGAGCAGTACTTC	CASSPGQGLYEQYF
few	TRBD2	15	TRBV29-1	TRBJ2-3	TGCAGCGTTGAAAGTCGGCGGGGGAGCACAGATACGCAGTATTTT	CSVESRRGSTDTQYF
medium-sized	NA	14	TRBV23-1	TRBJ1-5	TGCGCCAGCACCCTGGAGACGGATAATCAGCCCCAGCATTTT	CASTLETDNQPQHF